This T cell receptor (beta chain) comes out of a study of T cells in Graves' hyperthyroidism and ophthalmopathy. Amplification of TCR beta CDR3 regions was performed using RNA transcripts as template. RT-PCR in the first round (using the HTBI primer set) targeted the TCR CDR3. TCRdb recomputed calls from the multiplex PCR reads with MiXCR, one row per CDR3 protein. The sample has 75,000 to 100,000 distinct CDR3 sequences; 40% are singletons. Germline lookup yields CDR1 SNHLY and CDR2 FYNNEI. CDR3 size: 13 residues. The ends were cut back, 2 bases at V and 4 bases at J, with 8 bases in the middle. This clonotype was detected many times.

V is TRBV2 and J is TRBJ1-1, with D possibly matching TRBD1 (6 bases). This sequence originates from a woman under 40 with Graves' hyperthyroidism. The sequenced sample was peripheral blood or thyroid tissue (not recorded which). The chain's CDR3 is CASSETGATEAFF. DNA for the CDR3: TGTGCCAGCAGTGAAACGGGGGCCACTGAAGCTTTCTTT.